Presented here are 26 T cell receptor beta chains from one specimen sequenced in a study. Sequencing used immunoSEQ multiplex PCR; TCRdb keeps in-frame clones, though not all of them. The sample consists of about 68,000 clones, just under 95% of them appearing once. The sequencing input was PBMCs. The receptor set was obtained from a man in his forties with rheumatoid arthritis.

This clone was seen only once. The chain combines TRBV28 with TRBJ1-2; possible D gene TRBD1, 6 bases. This CDR3 contains 15 residues. Trimming took off 5 bases at V and 0 bases at J, with 13 bases between the two ends. The germline V gene encodes CDR1 MDHEN and CDR2 SYDVKM. Here the CDR3 reads CASSPGTPANYGYTF. The DNA for the CDR3 is TGTGCCAGCAGTCCCGGGACACCAGCTAACTATGGCTACACCTTC.

The chain joins TRBV4-1 to TRBJ2-2; 8 bases align to TRBD1. The CDR3 runs to 20 residues. The germline V gene has CDR1 MGHRA and CDR2 YSYEKL. V lost 2 bases to trimming and J lost 1 base; unmatched junction nucleotides: 15. As DNA, the CDR3 is TGCGCCAGCAGCCAAAAGTGGGGACAGGACGTCGTGGGGAACACCGGGGAGCTGTTTTTT. Amino acid sequence: CASSQKWGQDVVGNTGELFF.

CDR3 nucleotide sequence: TGTGCCAGCAGTCCCGGGGTGGGGGCCGCAACTAATGAAAAACTGTTTTTT. Translating gives CASSPGVGAATNEKLFF. This rearrangement joins TRBV5-4 to TRBJ1-4; the D gene is possibly TRBD1 (6 bases). The CDR3 has 17 residues. Germline V gene sequence: CDR1 SGHNT, CDR2 YYREEE (reference sequence). Trimming removed 5 bases at V and 0 bases at J, with 17 bases between.

This sequence joins TRBV18 and TRBJ2-4; no reliable D call. The CDR3 is made up of 14 amino acids. Germline V gene sequence: CDR1 KGHSH, CDR2 LQKENI. Trimming took 3 bases from V and 2 from J, leaving 8 bases between them. The DNA of the CDR3 is TGTGCCAGCTCACCGCAGGAATCCAAAAACATTCAGTACTTC. It encodes CASSPQESKNIQYF.

The genes are TRBV11-3 and TRBJ2-2; 7 bases are a match to TRBD1. With 4 bases clipped from V and 4 bases from J, the junction kept 3 bases outside the gene matches. The CDR3 is 14 amino acids. Germline loops: CDR1 SGHNT, CDR2 YENEEA. In DNA, the CDR3 is TGTGCCAGCAGCTACAGGGGTAGCACCGGGGAGCTGTTTTTT. It yields the protein CASSYRGSTGELFF.

V gene TRBV29-1 combines with J gene TRBJ2-5; the D gene could be TRBD1 or TRBD2 (5 bases each). Trimming removed 5 bases from V and 5 bases from J, with 12 bases in between. Germline V gene lookup returns CDR1 SQVTM and CDR2 ANQGSEA. The length of the CDR3 is 12 residues. CDR3 in amino acids: CSVINGGETQYF. CDR3 nucleotide sequence: TGCAGCGTTATTAATGGGGGTGAGACCCAGTACTTC.

The chain has TRBV6-5 and TRBJ2-1; TRBD2 aligns across 11 bases. V trimming: 11 bases; J trimming: 9 bases; junction bases outside the gene matches: 12. Germline V gene sequence: CDR1 MNHEY, CDR2 SVGAGI. This CDR3 is 14 amino acids long. The CDR3 nucleotides are TGTGCCGTAGGGGGTAGCGGGAGGGTAGGTGAGCAGTTCTTC. Protein product: CAVGGSGRVGEQFF.

This chain joins TRBV20-1 and TRBJ2-3; possibly TRBD2 for D (6 bases). CDR3 size: 15 residues. Germline values: CDR1 DFQATT, CDR2 SNEGSKA (reference sequence). Between the trimmed V and J ends, which lost 3 bases and 5 bases, there was a span of 18 bases. Here the CDR3 DNA reads TGCAGTGCTAGTCGGGGGAATTACCCCGTAGATACGCAGTATTTT. Amino acid sequence: CSASRGNYPVDTQYF.

The chain recombines TRBV28 with TRBJ1-4; 9 bases agree with TRBD1. Trimming cost V 6 bases and J 10 bases; bases outside gene matches: 6. Germline CDR1 is MDHEN and CDR2 is SYDVKM. The CDR3 is made up of 13 amino acids. The CDR3 DNA reads TGTGCCAGCAGCCTTGGGACAGGGCGAAAACTGTTTTTT. It codes for CASSLGTGRKLFF.

This clone was detected only once. The chain combines TRBV5-6 with TRBJ1-5; unclear D gene. Trimming pared 1 base from V and 3 bases from J, leaving 8 bases between. In germline, CDR1 is SGHDT, CDR2 YYEEEE. The CDR3 sequence is 14 residues long. The CDR3 spells CASSLHGVNQPQHF. CDR3 DNA sequence: TGTGCCAGCAGCTTGCATGGGGTCAATCAGCCCCAGCATTTT.

The J gene is TRBJ1-4, the V gene TRBV4-1; D is ambiguous. Trimming shortened V by 3 bases and J by 8 bases, and 16 bases separated the two germline ends. This CDR3 contains 15 residues. Germline CDR1 and CDR2: MGHRA and YSYEKL. CDR3 sequence: CASSQSLGSREKLFF. The CDR3 coding sequence is TGCGCCAGCAGCCAGAGTCTGGGGTCACGAGAAAAACTGTTTTTT.

V usage is TRBV4-1 and J usage is TRBJ2-7; 10 bases map to TRBD2. J was trimmed by 0 bases and V by 4 bases; bases with no gene match: 3. There are 15 residues in the CDR3. Germline V CDR1 and CDR2: MGHRA, YSYEKL. The CDR3 DNA reads TGCGCCAGCAGCCCCGGACTAGCGGTCTCCTACGAGCAGTACTTC. It is translated as CASSPGLAVSYEQYF.

The table lists this clone with a count of one. This chain uses TRBV5-5 with TRBJ2-1, with TRBD2 matching over 7 bases. The junction had 10 bases not matched to a gene; V was cut back by 0 bases and J by 4 bases. Germline CDR1 is SGHKS and CDR2 is YYEKEE (reference sequence). This CDR3 has 17 amino acids. DNA for the CDR3: TGTGCCAGCAGCTTGGCCCGGGCGGGAGTCGCGTACAATGAGCAGTTCTTC. Translating it yields CASSLARAGVAYNEQFF.

The V and J genes are TRBV30 and TRBJ1-1; D ambiguous. Germline lookup yields CDR1 GTSNPN and CDR2 SVGIG (reference sequence). V lost 1 base and J lost 4, with 16 bases in between. The CDR3 runs to 15 residues. The CDR3 DNA is TGTGCCTGGAGTGCCCGGGTAGGGTTGGCCACTGAAGCTTTCTTT. Translation: CAWSARVGLATEAFF.

This chain joins TRBV10-1 and TRBJ2-7; the D is unclear. This CDR3 spans 15 amino acids. The germline V gene encodes CDR1 WNHNN and CDR2 SYGVQD (reference sequence). Trimming cost V 1 base and J 5 bases, with 15 bases left between them. The CDR3 region has the DNA TGCGCCAGCAGTGAGTATCGGGCCGAGAGAGACGAGCAGTACTTC. This encodes CASSEYRAERDEQYF.

The rearrangement joins TRBV30 to TRBJ2-2, with 16 bases matching TRBD2. With V trimmed by 3 bases and J by 4 bases, 17 bases remained unmatched. This CDR3 is built from 21 residues. Germline CDR1 reads GTSNPN; CDR2 reads SVGIG (reference sequence). The DNA for the CDR3 is TGTGCCTGGAGCCTTAAGACCACTCCGGGACTAGCGGGAGGGGGCACCGGGGAGCTGTTTTTT. Translated, it gives CAWSLKTTPGLAGGGTGELFF.

CDR3 bases: TGTGCCATCAGTGAGTCCGAGGGGCTACCCCAGCATTTT. Protein: CAISESEGLPQHF. The chain couples TRBV10-3 to TRBJ1-5; possible D gene TRBD1, 5 bases. The CDR3 loop spans 13 amino acids. Trimming removed 0 bases from V and 10 bases from J, with 10 bases in between. Germline V gives CDR1 ENHRY, CDR2 SYGVKD.

The genes are TRBV4-3 and TRBJ2-2; D may be TRBD1 or TRBD2 (5 bases each). The CDR3 is 18 residues long. In germline, CDR1 is LGHNA, CDR2 YSLEER. The V end lost 1 base, the J end lost 2 bases, and 17 bases lay between the germline ends. The CDR3 DNA reads TGCGCCAGCAGCCAAGGGCGTTACGGGGCCCAAAACACCGGGGAGCTGTTTTTT. Residues: CASSQGRYGAQNTGELFF.

The chain uses TRBV18 and TRBJ2-1; 7 bases are shared with TRBD2. Germline-derived CDR1 and CDR2 are KGHSH and LQKENI. The CDR3 loop spans 15 amino acids. V shed 3 bases, J shed 7 bases, and the junction held 9 bases outside the gene matches. In nucleotides, the CDR3 is TGTGCCAGCTCACCGGGCGGGAGAAAGTTAAATGAGCAGTTCTTC. It translates to CASSPGGRKLNEQFF.

The gene calls are TRBV2 and TRBJ1-6, with D maybe TRBD1 (6 bases). The CDR3 is 13 amino acids. CDR1 is SNHLY, CDR2 FYNNEI, per germline. V lost 8 bases to trimming and J lost 7 bases, with 12 bases between them. CDR3 DNA sequence: TGTGCCAGCGACAGGCGACGAAATTCACCCCTCCACTTT. Its translation is CASDRRRNSPLHF.

This sequence joins TRBV6-5 and TRBJ1-4, with unresolved D. This CDR3 is 14 amino acids long. Germline CDR1 reads MNHEY; CDR2 reads SVGAGI. The V and J ends lost 5 bases and 5 bases respectively, with 12 bases between them. The CDR3 sequence is CASSKRAGNEKLFF. For the CDR3, the DNA is TGTGCCAGCAGTAAGCGCGCGGGGAATGAAAAACTGTTTTTT.

The V gene is TRBV5-1, the J gene TRBJ2-3; 7 nucleotides match TRBD1. V was clipped by 2 bases and J by 4 bases; unmatched bases: 7. The CDR3 runs 15 residues. Per germline, CDR1 SGHRS and CDR2 YFSETQ. CDR3 sequence (DNA): TGCGCCAGCAGCTTTCAGGGGGTACCGTCAGATACGCAGTATTTT. Its translation is CASSFQGVPSDTQYF.

V is TRBV9 and J is TRBJ1-2, with a possible D match to TRBD1 (6 bases). This CDR3 comprises 15 residues. CDR1 and CDR2 from the germline V gene are SGDLS and YYNGEE. V lost 3 bases to trimming and J lost 0 bases, with 12 bases between them. The CDR3 bases are TGTGCCAGCAGCGGGAACAGGGCCTCTAACTATGGCTACACCTTC. Translation: CASSGNRASNYGYTF.

The CDR3 nucleotides read TGTGCCAGCAGTGAGGAGACAGGGCGAGCTAACTATGGCTACACCTTC. Its translation: CASSEETGRANYGYTF. The chain employs TRBV25-1 and TRBJ1-2, with 7 bases that match TRBD1. The V gene end was trimmed by 3 bases and the J gene end by 0 bases; junction bases not matched to a gene: 7. The CDR3 runs to 16 residues. Germline CDR1 reads MGHDK; CDR2 reads SYGVNS.

The chain links TRBV7-2 to TRBJ2-3, with 9 positions matching TRBD2. CDR3 length equals 17 residues. From germline, CDR1 is SGHTA and CDR2 FQGNSA. The junction had 9 bases not matched to a gene; V was cut back by 1 base and J by 4 bases. The CDR3 loop is CASSLGRGGASSDTQYF. The CDR3 DNA sequence: TGTGCCAGCAGCTTAGGTCGCGGGGGGGCCAGTTCAGATACGCAGTATTTT.

This chain joins TRBV5-1 and TRBJ1-1; D possibly corresponds to TRBD1 (6 bases). The CDR3 covers 14 residues. Germline lookup yields CDR1 SGHRS and CDR2 YFSETQ. V gave up 0 bases and J gave up 6 bases, with 12 bases separating them. CDR3 DNA sequence: TGCGCCAGCAGCTTGGGAGGGGGGGCCGCTGAAGCTTTCTTT. Translation gives CASSLGGGAAEAFF.